This TCR beta chain was sequenced in a study of neurological immune-mediated disorders. Broader study findings: HTLV-1-associated myelopathy had the most TCR clonal expansion, whereas multiple sclerosis had the least (lower than in healthy controls).

The V and J ends lost 6 bases and 4 bases, in that order; junction bases with no gene match: 6. The germline gives CDR1 MNHEY, CDR2 SVGEGT. This CDR3 region has 13 residues. This clonotype was observed many times. As yet, its antigen is unknown. The making of cDNA relied on 5'RACE with 10-nucleotide random UMIs. Every sequencing run generated over 180 million TCR-beta sequences from 15-18 subjects. One entry per CDR3 protein, called by TCRdb with MiXCR from the 5' RACE reads. The profile shows fewer than 45,000 distinct CDR3 sequences, 7% to 8% of them singletons. A blood bank in Maryland, USA, provided the volunteers who served as healthy controls.

This receptor was taken from a woman aged 40 to 49 in good health. What was sequenced was PBMCs. The chain links TRBV6-2 or TRBV6-3 to TRBJ2-7; 7 bases are a match to TRBD1. The CDR3 protein is CASSRQGLYEQYV. CDR3 nucleotides: TGTGCCAGCAGCAGACAGGGCTTGTACGAGCAGTACGTC.